Given below is one T cell receptor beta chain in context. The data were obtained in a study of CD8 T cells in ankylosing spondylitis. MiXCR, run by TCRdb on the 5' RACE reads, gives a single entry per CDR3 protein. Of more than 150,000 distinct CDR3 sequences listed, over 10% are singletons. Germline V gene data show CDR1 as SEHNR and CDR2 as FQNEAQ (reference sequence). V shed 5 bases and J shed 3 bases, with 13 bases lying between them. This CDR3 comprises 14 residues. The TCR comes from a male donor with ankylosing spondylitis or in good health (not recorded which). J is TRBJ1-1 and V is TRBV7-9, with D possibly TRBD1 on 6 matching bases. Input material: blood, either unsorted or a sorted T cell fraction (not recorded which). This CDR3 is CASSPGGGYTEAFF. CDR3 DNA: TGTGCCAGCAGCCCGGGAGGGGGGTACACTGAAGCTTTCTTT.